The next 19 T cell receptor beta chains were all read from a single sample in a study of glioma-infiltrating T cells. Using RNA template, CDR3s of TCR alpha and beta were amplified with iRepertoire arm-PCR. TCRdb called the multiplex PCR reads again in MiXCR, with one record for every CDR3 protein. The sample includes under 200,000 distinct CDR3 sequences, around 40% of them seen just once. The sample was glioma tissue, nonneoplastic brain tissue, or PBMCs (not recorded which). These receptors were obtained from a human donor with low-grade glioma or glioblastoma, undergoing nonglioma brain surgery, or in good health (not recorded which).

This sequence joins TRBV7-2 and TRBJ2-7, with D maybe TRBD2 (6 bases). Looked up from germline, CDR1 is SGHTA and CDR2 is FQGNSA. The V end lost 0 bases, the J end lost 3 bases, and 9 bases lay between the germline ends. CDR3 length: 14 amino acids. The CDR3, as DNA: TGTGCCAGCAGCTTAGCCGGGAGAGACTACGAGCAGTACTTC. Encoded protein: CASSLAGRDYEQYF.

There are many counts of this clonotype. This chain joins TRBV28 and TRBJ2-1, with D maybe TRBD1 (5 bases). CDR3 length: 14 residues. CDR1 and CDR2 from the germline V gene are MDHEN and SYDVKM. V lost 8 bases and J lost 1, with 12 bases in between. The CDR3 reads CASEESGSYNEQFF. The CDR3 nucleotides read TGTGCCAGCGAGGAATCAGGGTCCTACAATGAGCAGTTCTTC.

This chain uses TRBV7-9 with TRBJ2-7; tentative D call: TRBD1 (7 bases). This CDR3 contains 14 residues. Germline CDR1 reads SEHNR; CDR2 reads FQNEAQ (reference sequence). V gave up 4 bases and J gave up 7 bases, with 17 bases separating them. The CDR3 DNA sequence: TGTGCCAGCAGCTCAGGAAACAGGGGAGGAGAGCAGTACTTC. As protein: CASSSGNRGGEQYF. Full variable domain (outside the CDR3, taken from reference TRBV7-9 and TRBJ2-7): DTGVSQNPRHKITKRGQNVTFRCDPISEHNRLYWYRQTLGQGPEFLTYFQNEAQLEKSRLLSDRFSAERPKGSFSTLEIQRTEQGDSAMYLCASSSGNRGGEQYFGPGTRLTVT.

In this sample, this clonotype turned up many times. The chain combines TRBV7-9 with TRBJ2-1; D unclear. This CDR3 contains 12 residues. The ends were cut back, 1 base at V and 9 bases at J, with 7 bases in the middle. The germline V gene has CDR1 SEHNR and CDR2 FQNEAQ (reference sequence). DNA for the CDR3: TGTGCCAGCAGCTTAGTCGTGAGTGAGCAGTTCTTC. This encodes CASSLVVSEQFF.

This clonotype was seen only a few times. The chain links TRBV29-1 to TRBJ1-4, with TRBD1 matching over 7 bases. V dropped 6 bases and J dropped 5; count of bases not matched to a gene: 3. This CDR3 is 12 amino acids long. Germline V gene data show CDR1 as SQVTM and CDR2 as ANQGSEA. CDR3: CSVGGRNEKLFF. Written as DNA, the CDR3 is TGCAGCGTAGGGGGCCGGAATGAAAAACTGTTTTTT.

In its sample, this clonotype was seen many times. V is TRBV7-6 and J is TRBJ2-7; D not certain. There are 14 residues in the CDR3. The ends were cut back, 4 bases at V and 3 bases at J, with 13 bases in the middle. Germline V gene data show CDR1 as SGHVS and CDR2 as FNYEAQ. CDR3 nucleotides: TGTGCCAGCAGCTCCTCGACACACTACTACGAGCAGTACTTC. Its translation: CASSSSTHYYEQYF.

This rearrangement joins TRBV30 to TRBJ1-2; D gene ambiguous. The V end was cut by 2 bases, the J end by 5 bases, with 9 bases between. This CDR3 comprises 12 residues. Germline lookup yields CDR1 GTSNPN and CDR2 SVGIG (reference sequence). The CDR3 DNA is TGTGCCTGGAGTAGACCAGCTTATGGCTACACCTTC. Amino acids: CAWSRPAYGYTF.

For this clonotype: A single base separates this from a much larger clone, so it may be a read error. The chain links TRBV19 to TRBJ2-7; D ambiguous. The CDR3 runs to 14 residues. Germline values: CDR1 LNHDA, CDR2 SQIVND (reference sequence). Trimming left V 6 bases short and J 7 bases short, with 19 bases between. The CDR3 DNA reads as TGTGCCAGTAGCCCGATGACCCCGCGCAATGAGCAGTACTTC. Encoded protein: CASSPMTPRNEQYF.

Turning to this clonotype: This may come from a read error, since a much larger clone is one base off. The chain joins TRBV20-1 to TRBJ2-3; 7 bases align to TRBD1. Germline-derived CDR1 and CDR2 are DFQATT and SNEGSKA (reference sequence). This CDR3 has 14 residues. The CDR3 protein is CSARRQGGTGTQYF. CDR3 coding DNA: TGCAGTGCCCGAAGACAGGGTGGCACAGGTACGCAGTATTTT.

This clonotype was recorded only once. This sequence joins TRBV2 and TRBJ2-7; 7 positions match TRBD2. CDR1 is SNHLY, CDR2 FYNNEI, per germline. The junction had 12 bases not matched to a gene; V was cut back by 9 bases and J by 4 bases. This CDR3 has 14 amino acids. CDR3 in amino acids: CASKREGPAYEQYF. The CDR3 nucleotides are TGTGCCAGTAAAAGGGAGGGACCTGCGTACGAGCAGTACTTC.

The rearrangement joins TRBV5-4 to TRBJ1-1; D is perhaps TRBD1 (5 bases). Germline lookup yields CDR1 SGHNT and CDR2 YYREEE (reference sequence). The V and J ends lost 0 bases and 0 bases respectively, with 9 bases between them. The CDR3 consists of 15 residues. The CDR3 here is CASSLAQGMNTEAFF. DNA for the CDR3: TGTGCCAGCAGCTTGGCTCAGGGAATGAACACTGAAGCTTTCTTT.

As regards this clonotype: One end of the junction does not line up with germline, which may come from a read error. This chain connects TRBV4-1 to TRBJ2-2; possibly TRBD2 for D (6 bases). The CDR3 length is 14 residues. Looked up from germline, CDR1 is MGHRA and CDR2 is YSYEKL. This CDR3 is CASSQESNTGGLFF. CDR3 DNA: TGCGCCAGCAGCCAAGAATCGAACACCGGGGGGCTGTTTTTT.

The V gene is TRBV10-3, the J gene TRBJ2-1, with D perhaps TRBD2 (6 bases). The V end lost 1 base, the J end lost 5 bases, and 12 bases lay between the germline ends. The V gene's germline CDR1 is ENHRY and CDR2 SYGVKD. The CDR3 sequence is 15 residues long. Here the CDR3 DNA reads TGTGCCATCAGTGAGTATCGGGGAGGAGACAATGAGCAGTTCTTC. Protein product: CAISEYRGGDNEQFF.

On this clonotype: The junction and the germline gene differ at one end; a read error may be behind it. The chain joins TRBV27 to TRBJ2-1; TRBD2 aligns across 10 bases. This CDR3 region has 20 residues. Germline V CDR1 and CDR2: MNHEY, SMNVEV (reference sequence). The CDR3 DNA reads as TGTGCCAGCAGTTTAAACGGGGGGTTAGCGGGAGGTGAAGGGGGCAATGAGAAGTTCTTC. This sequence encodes CASSLNGGLAGGEGGNEKFF.

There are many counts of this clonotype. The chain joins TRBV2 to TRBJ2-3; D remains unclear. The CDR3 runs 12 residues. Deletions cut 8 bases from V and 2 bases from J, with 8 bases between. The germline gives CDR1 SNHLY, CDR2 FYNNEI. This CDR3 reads CASRPDTDTQYF. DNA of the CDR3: TGTGCCAGCCGTCCGGACACAGATACGCAGTATTTT.

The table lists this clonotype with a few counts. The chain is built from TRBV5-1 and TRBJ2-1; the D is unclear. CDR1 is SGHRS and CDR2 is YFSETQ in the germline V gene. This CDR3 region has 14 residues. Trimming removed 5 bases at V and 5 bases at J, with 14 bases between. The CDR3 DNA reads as TGCGCCAGCAGTCTAACCCCGAGAAACAATGAGCAGTTCTTC. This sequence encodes CASSLTPRNNEQFF.

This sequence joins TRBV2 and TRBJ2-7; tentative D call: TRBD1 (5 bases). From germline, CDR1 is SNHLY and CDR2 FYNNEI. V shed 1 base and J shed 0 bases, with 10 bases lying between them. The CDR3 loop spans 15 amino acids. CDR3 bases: TGTGCCAGCAGTGAAGTGCCAGGGTCCTCCTACGAGCAGTACTTC. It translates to CASSEVPGSSYEQYF. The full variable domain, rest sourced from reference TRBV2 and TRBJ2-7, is EPEVTQTPSHQVTQMGQEVILRCVPISNHLYFYWYRQILGQKVEFLVSFYNNEISEKSEIFDDQFSVERPDGSNFTLKIRSTKLEDSAMYFCASSEVPGSSYEQYFGPGTRLTVT.

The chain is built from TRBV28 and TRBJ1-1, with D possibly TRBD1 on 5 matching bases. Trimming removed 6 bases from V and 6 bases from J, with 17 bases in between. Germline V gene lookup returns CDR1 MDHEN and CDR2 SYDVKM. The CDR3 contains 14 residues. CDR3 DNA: TGTGCCAGCAGGACTATCAGGGTAAGGGCTGAAGCTTTCTTT. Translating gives CASRTIRVRAEAFF.

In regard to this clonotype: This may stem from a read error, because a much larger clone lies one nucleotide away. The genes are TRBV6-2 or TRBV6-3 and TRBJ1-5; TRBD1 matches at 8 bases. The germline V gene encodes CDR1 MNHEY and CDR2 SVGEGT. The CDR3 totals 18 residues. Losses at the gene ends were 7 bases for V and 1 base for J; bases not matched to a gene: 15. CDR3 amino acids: CASIYLAGGAYSNQPQHF. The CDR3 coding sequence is TGTGCCAGCATTTATTTAGCAGGGGGCGCGTACAGCAATCAGCCCCAGCATTTT.